Presented here are 6 T cell receptor beta chains from one specimen sequenced in a study of T-cell reconstitution after alpha-beta-depleted transplantation in children. Preparation of the TCRbeta library was carried out with unique molecular identifiers. Using its own MiXCR run on the PCR reads, TCRdb lists one record per CDR3 protein. This table has just under 550,000 distinct CDR3 sequences, 18% appearing once. Here the sequenced sample was PBMCs from the stem cell graft donor, taken from the stem cell graft. The receptors derive from a human donor who donated a stem cell graft to a child with acute lymphoblastic leukemia.

This chain joins TRBV7-9 and TRBJ1-5; 9 nucleotides match TRBD1. Germline V gene data show CDR1 as SEHNR and CDR2 as FQNEAQ (reference sequence). This CDR3 has 17 residues. V dropped 3 bases and J dropped 2; count of bases not matched to a gene: 8. The CDR3 sequence: CASSLDPGQGGNQPQHF. The CDR3 DNA reads as TGTGCCAGCAGCTTGGACCCGGGACAGGGCGGCAATCAGCCCCAGCATTTT.

CDR3: CSVESGTENTGELFF. CDR3 coding DNA: TGCAGCGTTGAATCTGGGACAGAGAACACCGGGGAGCTGTTTTTT. V usage is TRBV29-1 and J usage is TRBJ2-2; 7 nucleotides match TRBD1. This CDR3 is 15 amino acids long. V was pared by 2 bases and J by 1 base, with 4 bases of the junction left unmatched. From germline, CDR1 is SQVTM and CDR2 ANQGSEA.

This clonotype was counted a few times. The chain links TRBV18 to TRBJ2-6; D not resolved. Trimming took 5 bases from V and 1 from J, leaving 15 bases between them. CDR3 length: 17 amino acids. Germline V gene sequence: CDR1 KGHSH, CDR2 LQKENI. Here the CDR3 reads CASSSLTVLSGANVLTF. DNA of the CDR3: TGTGCCAGCTCATCCCTGACGGTGCTTTCTGGGGCCAACGTCCTGACTTTC.

The CDR3 spells CASTRGHEQFF. Written as DNA, the CDR3 is TGTGCCAGCACCAGGGGCCATGAGCAGTTCTTC. The V and J genes are TRBV7-8 and TRBJ2-1; a possible D gene is TRBD1 (6 bases). CDR3 length equals 11 residues. V was clipped by 7 bases and J by 8 bases, with 9 bases between them. The germline V gene has CDR1 SGHVS and CDR2 FQNEAQ.

This sequence joins TRBV7-2 and TRBJ2-5; D is possibly TRBD2 (6 bases). Trimming removed 1 base at V and 1 base at J, with 13 bases between. Germline V CDR1 and CDR2: SGHTA, FQGNSA. The CDR3 runs to 16 residues. CDR3 in DNA: TGTGCCAGCAGCTTAGAAATCACTAGCCGCCAAGAGACCCAGTACTTC. Translation gives CASSLEITSRQETQYF. Full variable domain (outside the CDR3, taken from reference TRBV7-2 and TRBJ2-5): GAGVSQSPSNKVTEKGKDVELRCDPISGHTALYWYRQSLGQGLEFLIYFQGNSAPDKSGLPSDRFSAERTGGSVSTLTIQRTQQEDSAVYLCASSLEITSRQETQYFGPGTRLLVL.

The chain uses TRBV24-1 and TRBJ2-3; D uncertain. Trimming cost V 3 bases and J 2 bases, with 14 bases left between them. This CDR3 has 16 residues. In germline, CDR1 is KGHDR, CDR2 SFDVKD. Written as DNA, the CDR3 is TGTGCCACCAGTGATCCTCCGAACCCACCCACAGATACGCAGTATTTT. Translated, it gives CATSDPPNPPTDTQYF.